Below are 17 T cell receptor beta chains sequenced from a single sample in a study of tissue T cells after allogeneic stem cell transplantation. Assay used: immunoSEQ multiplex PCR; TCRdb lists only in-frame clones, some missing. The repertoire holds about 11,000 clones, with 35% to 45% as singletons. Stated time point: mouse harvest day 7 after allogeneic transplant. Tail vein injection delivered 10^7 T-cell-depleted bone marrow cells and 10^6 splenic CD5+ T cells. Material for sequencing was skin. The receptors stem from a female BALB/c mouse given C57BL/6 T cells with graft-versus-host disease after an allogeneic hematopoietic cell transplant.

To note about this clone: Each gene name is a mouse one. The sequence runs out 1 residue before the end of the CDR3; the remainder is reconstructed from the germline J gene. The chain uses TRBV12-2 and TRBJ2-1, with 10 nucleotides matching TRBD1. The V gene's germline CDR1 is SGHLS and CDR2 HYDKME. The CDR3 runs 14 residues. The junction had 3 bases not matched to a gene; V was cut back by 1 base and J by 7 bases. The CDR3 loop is CASSLGQGGAEQFF. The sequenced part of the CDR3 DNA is TGTGCCAGCTCTCTTGGACAGGGGGGGGCTGAGCAGTTC. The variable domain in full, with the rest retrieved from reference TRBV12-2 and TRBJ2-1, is NSGVVQSPRYIIKGKGERSILKCIPISGHLSVAWYQQTQGQELKFFIQHYDKMERDKGNLPSRFSVQQFDDYHSEMNMSALELEDSAVYFCASSLGQGGAEQFFGPGTRLTVL.

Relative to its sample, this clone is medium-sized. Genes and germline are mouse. The CDR3 loop reads CASSLNERLFF. The sequenced CDR3 bases are TGTGCCAGCAGTCTCAACGAAAGATTATTT. The chain joins TRBV26 to TRBJ1-4; D ambiguous. The read falls 1 residue short of the CDR3 end, and the missing part is taken from the germline J gene. V lost 3 bases and J lost 4, with 0 bases in between. This CDR3 has 11 residues. CDR1 and CDR2 (germline): KGHPV, FQNQEV (reference sequence). The full variable domain, completed using reference TRBV26 and TRBJ1-4, is NSKVIQTPRYLVKGQGQKAKMRCIPEKGHPVVFWYQQNKNNEFKFLINFQNQEVLQQIDMTEKRFSAECPSNSPCSLEIQSSEAGDSALYLCASSLNERLFFGHGTKLSVL.

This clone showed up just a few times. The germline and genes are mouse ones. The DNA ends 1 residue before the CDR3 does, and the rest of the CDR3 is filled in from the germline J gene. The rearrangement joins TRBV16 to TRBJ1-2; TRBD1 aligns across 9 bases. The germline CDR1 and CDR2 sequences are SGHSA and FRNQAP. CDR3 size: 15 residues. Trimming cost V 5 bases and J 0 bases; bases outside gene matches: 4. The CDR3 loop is CASSTRQGANSDYTF. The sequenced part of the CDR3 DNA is TGTGCAAGCAGCACCCGACAGGGGGCAAACTCCGACTACACC.

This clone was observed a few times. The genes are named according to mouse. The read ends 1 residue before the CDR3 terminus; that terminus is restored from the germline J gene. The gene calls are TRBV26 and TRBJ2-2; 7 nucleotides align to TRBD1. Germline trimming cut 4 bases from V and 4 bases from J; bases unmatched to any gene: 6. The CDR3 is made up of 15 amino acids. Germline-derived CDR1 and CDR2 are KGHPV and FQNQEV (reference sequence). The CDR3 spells CASSQQGRATGQLYF. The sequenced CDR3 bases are TGTGCCAGCAGTCAACAGGGGAGGGCCACCGGGCAGCTCTAC.

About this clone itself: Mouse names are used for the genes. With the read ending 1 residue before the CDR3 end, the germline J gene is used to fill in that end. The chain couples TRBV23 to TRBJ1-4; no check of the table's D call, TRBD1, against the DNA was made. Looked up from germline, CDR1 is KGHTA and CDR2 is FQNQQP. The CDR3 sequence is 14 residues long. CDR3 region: CSSSQRQFNERLFF. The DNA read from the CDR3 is TGCTCCAGCAGTCAAAGACAGTTCAACGAAAGATTATTT.

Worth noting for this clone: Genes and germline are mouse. The part of the CDR3 DNA that was read is TGTGCCAGCAGTCTAACCTTTAGTGCAGAAACGCTGTAT. The encoded protein is CASSLTFSAETLY. The whole CDR3 reads CASSLTFSAETLYF. The V call is TRBV26, the J call TRBJ2-3; D not certain. Read data end 1 residue before the CDR3 end; the end is taken from the germline J gene. This CDR3 is built from 14 residues. Germline values: CDR1 KGHPV, CDR2 FQNQEV (reference sequence). The V end lost 3 bases, the J end lost 0 bases, and 7 bases lay between the germline ends.

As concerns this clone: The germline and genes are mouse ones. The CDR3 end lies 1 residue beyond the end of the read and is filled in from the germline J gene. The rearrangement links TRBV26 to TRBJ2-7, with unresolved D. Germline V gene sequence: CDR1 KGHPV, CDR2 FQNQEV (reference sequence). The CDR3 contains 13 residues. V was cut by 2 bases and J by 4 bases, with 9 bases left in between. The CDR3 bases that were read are TGTGCCAGCAGTCTGCGGACGGGGTATGAACAGTAC. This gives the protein CASSLRTGYEQY. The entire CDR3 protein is CASSLRTGYEQYF.

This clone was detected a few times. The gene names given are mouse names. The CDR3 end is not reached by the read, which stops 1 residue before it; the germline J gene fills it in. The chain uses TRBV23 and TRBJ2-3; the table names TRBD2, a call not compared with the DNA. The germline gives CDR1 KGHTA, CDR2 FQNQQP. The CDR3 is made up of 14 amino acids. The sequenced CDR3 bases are TGCTCCAGCAGTCAAGGACTGGGGGCAGAAACGCTGTAT. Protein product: CSSSQGLGAETLY. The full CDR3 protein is CSSSQGLGAETLYF.

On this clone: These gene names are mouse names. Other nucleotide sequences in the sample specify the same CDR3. The part of the CDR3 DNA that was read is TGTGCCAGCAGCTTGACTGGGGCCTATGAACAGTAC. Protein: CASSLTGAYEQY. The full CDR3 protein reads CASSLTGAYEQYF. This sequence joins TRBV3 and TRBJ2-7; 8 bases fit TRBD2. The read comes to an end 1 residue before the CDR3 does, leaving the germline J gene to fill in the end. J gave up 2 bases and V 3 bases, and 0 bases lay outside the gene matches. The CDR3 sequence is 13 residues long. Germline loops: CDR1 SNHLY, CDR2 FYNGKV (reference sequence).

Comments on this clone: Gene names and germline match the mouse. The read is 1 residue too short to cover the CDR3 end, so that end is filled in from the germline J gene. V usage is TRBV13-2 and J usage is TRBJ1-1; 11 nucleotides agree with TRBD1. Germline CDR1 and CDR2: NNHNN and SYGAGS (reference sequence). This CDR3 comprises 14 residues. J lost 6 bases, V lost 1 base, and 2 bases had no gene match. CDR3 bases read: TGTGCCAGCGGTGATAGGGACAGGGGGGCAGAAGTCTTC. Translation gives CASGDRDRGAEVF. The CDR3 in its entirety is CASGDRDRGAEVFF.

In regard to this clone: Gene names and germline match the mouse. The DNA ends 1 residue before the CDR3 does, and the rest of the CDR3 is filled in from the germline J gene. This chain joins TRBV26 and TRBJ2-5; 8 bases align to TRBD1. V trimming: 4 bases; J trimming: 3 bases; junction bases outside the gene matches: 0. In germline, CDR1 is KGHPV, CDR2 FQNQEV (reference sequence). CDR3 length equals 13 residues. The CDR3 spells CASSRTGQDTQYF. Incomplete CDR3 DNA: TGTGCCAGCAGTCGGACAGGGCAAGACACCCAGTAC. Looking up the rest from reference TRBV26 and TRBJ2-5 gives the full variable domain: NSKVIQTPRYLVKGQGQKAKMRCIPEKGHPVVFWYQQNKNNEFKFLINFQNQEVLQQIDMTEKRFSAECPSNSPCSLEIQSSEAGDSALYLCASSRTGQDTQYFGPGTRLLVL.

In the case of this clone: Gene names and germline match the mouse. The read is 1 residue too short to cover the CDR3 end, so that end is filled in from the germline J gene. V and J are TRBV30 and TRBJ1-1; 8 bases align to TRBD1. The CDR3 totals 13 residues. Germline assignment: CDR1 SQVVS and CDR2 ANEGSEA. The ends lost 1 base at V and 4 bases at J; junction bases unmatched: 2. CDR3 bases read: TGTAGTTCTAGAGGGACAGGGTCCACAGAAGTCTTC. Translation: CSSRGTGSTEVF. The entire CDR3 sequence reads CSSRGTGSTEVFF.

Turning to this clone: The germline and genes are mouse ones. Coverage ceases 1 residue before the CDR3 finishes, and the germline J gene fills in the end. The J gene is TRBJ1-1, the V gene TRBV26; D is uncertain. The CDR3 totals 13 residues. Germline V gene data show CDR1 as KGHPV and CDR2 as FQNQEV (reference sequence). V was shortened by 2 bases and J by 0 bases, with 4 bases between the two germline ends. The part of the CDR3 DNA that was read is TGTGCCAGCAGTCTGACAGCAAACACAGAAGTCTTC. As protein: CASSLTANTEVF. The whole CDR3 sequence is CASSLTANTEVFF.

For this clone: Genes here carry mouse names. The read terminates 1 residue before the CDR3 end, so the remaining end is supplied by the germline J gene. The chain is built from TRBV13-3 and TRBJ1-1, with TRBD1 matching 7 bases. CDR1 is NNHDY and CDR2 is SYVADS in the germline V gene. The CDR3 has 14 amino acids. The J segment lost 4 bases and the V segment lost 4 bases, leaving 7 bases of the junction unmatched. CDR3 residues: CASSHRQGGTEVFF. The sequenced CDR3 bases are TGTGCCAGCAGTCATAGACAGGGAGGCACAGAAGTCTTC.

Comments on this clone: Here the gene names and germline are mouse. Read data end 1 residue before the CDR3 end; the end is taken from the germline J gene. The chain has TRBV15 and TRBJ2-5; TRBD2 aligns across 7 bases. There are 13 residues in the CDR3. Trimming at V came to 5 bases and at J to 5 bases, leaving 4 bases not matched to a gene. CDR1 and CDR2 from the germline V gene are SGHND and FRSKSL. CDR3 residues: CASSPGGGDTQYF. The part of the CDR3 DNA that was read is TGTGCCAGCAGTCCGGGGGGGGGAGACACCCAGTAC. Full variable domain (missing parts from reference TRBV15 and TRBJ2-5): DAGVTQTPRHEVAEKGQTIILKCEPVSGHNDLFWYRQTKIQGLELLSYFRSKSLMEDGGAFKDRFKAEMLNSSFSTLKIQPTEPKDSAVYLCASSPGGGDTQYFGPGTRLLVL.

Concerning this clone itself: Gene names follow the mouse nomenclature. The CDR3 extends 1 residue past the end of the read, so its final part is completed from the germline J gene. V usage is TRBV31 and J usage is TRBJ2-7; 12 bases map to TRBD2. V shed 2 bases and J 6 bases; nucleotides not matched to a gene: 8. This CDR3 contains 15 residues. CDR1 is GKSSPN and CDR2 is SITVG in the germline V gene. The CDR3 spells CAWSGTRLGGLEQYF. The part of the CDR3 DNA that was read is TGTGCCTGGAGTGGGACCCGACTGGGGGGGCTTGAACAGTAC.

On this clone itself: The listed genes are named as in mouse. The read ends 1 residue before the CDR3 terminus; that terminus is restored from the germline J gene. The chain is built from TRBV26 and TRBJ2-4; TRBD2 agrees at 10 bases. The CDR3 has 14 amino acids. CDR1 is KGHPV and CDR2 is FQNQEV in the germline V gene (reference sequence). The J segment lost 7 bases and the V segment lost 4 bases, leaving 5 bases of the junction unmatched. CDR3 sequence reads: CASSPGLGRDTLYF. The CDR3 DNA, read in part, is TGTGCCAGCAGTCCGGGACTGGGGAGGGACACCTTGTAC.